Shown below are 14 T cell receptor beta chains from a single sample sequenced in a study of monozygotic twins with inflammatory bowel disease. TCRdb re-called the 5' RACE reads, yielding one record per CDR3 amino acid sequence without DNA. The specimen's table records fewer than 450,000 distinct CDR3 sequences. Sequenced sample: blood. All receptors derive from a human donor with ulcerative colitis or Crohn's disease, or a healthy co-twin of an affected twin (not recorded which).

The CDR3 sequence: CASSFGRTNEKLFF. V and J are TRBV5-1 and TRBJ1-4. The CDR3 runs to 14 residues. Germline CDR1 SGHRS, CDR2 YFSETQ.

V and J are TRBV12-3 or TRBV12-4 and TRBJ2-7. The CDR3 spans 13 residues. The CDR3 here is CASSSQESYEQYF.

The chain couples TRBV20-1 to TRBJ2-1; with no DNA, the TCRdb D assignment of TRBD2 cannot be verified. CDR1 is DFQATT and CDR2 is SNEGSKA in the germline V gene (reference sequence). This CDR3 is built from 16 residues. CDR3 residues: CSARWTGGGSYNEQFF.

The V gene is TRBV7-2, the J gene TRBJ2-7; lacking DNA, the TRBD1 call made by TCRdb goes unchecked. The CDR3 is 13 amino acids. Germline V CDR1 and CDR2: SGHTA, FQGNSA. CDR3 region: CASSLDRGREQYF.

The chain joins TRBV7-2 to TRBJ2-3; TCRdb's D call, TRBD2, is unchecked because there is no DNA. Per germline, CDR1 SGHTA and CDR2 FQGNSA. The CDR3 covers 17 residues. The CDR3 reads CASSLVGLPTSTDTQYF.

The CDR3 reads CASSDAPGGGNQPQHF. This chain uses TRBV27 with TRBJ1-5; the TCRdb call, TRBD1, lacks DNA for checking. Germline CDR1 reads MNHEY; CDR2 reads SMNVEV (reference sequence). The CDR3 has 16 amino acids.

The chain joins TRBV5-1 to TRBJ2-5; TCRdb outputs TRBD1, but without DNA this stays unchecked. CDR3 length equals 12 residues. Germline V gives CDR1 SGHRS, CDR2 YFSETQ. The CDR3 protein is CASSGTGYTQYF. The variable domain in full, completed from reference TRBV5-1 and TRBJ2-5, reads KAGVTQTPRYLIKTRGQQVTLSCSPISGHRSVSWYQQTPGQGLQFLFEYFSETQRNKGNFPGRFSGRQFSNSRSEMNVSTLELGDSALYLCASSGTGYTQYFGPGTRLLVL.

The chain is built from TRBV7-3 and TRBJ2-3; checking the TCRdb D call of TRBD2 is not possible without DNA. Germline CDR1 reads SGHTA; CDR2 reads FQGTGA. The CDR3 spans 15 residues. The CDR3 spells CASSSGTVGTDTQYF. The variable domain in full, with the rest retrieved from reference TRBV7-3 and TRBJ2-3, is GAGVSQTPSNKVTEKGKYVELRCDPISGHTALYWYRQSLGQGPEFLIYFQGTGAADDSGLPNDRFFAVRPEGSVSTLKIQRTERGDSAVYLCASSSGTVGTDTQYFGPGTRLTVL.

The CDR3 loop is CASSNRGARYEQYF. The chain is built from TRBV14 and TRBJ2-7; TCRdb designates TRBD1, a call that cannot be tested without DNA. The CDR3 extends over 14 amino acids. CDR1 is SGHDN, CDR2 FVKESK, per germline.

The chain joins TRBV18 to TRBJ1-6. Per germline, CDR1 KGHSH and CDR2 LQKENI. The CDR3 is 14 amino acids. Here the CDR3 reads CASSLQEGRSPLHF.

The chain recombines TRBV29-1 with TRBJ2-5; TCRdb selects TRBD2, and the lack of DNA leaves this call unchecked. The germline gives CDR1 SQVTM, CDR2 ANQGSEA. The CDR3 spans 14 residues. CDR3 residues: CSAPQTSGAETQYF.

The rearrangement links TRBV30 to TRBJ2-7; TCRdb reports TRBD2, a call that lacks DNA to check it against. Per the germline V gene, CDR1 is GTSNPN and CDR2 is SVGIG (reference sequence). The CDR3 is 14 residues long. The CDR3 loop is CAWFSGGPTYEQYF.

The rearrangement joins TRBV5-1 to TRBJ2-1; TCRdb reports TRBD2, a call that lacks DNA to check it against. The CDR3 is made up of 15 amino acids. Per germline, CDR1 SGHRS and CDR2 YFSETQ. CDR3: CASSLAGPNYNEQFF.

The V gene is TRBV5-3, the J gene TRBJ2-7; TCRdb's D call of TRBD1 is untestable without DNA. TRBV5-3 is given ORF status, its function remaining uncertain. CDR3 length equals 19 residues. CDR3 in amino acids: CARSPLDRSRDRGYYEQYF.